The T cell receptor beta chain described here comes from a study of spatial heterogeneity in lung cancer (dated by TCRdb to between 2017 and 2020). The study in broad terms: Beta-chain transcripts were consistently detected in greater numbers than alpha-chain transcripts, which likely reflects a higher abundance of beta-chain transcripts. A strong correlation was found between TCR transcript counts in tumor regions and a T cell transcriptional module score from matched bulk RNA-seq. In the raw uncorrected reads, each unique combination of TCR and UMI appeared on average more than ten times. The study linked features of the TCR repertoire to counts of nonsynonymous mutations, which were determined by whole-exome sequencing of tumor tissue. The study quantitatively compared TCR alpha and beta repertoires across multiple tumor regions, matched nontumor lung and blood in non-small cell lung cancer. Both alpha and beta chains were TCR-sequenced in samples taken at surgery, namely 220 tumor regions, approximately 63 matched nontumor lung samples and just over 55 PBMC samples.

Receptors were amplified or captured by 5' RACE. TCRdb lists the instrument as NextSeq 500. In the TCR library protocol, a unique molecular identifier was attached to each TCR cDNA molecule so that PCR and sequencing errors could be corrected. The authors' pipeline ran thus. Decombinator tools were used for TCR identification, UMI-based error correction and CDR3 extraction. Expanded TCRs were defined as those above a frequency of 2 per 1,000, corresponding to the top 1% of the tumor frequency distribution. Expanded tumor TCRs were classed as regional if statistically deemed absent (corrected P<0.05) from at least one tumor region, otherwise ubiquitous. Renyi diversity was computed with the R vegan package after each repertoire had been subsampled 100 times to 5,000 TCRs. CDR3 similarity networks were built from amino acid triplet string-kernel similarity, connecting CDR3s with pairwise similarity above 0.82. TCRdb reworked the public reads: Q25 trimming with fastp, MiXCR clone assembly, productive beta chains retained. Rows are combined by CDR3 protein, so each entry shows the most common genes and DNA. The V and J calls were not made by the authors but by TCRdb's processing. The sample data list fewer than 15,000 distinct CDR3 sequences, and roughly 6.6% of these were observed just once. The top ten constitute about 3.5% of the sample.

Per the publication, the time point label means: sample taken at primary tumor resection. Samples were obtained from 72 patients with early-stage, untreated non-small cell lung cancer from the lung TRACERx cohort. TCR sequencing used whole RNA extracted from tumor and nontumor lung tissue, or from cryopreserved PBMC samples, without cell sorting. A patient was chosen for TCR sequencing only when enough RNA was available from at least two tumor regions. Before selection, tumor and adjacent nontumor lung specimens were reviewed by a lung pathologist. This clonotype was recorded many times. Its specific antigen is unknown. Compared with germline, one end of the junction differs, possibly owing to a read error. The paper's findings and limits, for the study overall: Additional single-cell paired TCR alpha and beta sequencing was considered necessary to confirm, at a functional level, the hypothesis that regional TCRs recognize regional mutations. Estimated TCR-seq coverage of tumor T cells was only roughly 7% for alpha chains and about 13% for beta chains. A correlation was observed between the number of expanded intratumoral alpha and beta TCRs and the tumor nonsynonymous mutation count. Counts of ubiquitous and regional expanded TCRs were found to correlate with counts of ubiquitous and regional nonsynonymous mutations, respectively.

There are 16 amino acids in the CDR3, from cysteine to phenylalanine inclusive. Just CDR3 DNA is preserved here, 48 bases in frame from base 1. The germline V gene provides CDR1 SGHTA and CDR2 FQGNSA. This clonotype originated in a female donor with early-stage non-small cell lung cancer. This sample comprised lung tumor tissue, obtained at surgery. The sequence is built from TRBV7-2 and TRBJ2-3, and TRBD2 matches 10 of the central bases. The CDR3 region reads CASSLVRRTSGTRVHF. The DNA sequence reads TGTGCCAGCAGCTTAGTACGCCGAACTAGCGGGACCAGGGTGCATTTT.